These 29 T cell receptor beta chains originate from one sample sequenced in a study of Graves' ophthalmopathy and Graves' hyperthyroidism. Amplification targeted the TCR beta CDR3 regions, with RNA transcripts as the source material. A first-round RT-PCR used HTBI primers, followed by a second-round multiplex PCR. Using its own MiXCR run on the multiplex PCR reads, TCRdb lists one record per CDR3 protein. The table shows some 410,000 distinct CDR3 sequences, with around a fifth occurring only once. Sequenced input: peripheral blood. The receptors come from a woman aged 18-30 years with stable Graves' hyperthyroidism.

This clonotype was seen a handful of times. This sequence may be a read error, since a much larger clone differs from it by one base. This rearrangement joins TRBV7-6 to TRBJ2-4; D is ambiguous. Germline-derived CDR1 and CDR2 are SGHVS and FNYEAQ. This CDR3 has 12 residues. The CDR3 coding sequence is TGTGCCAGCAGCTTAGAAGGAAACATTAAGTACTTC. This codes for CASSLEGNIKYF.

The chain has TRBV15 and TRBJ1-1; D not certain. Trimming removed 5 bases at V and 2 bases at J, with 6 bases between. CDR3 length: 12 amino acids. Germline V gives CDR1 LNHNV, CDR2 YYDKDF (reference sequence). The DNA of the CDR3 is TGTGCCACCAGCTGGGGTAACACTGAAGCTTTCTTT. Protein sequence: CATSWGNTEAFF.

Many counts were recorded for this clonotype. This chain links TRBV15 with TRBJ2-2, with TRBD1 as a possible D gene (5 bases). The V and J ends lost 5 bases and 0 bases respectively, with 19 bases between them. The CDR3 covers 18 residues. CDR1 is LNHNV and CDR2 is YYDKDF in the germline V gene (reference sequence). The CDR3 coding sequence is TGTGCCACCAGCGAAGGAGATATAGGGGTCTCGAACACCGGGGAGCTGTTTTTT. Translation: CATSEGDIGVSNTGELFF. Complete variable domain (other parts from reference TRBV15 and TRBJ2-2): DAMVIQNPRYQVTQFGKPVTLSCSQTLNHNVMYWYQQKSSQAPKLLFHYYDKDFNNEADTPDNFQSRRPNTSFCFLDIRSPGLGDTAMYLCATSEGDIGVSNTGELFFGEGSRLTVL.

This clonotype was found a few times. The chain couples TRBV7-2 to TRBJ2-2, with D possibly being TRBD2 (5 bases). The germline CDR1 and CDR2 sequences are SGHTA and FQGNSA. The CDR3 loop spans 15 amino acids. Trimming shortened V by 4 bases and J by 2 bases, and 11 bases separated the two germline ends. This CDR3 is CASSYGGPNTGELFF. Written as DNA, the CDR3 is TGTGCCAGCAGCTACGGCGGGCCAAACACCGGGGAGCTGTTTTTT. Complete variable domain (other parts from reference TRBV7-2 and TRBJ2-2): GAGVSQSPSNKVTEKGKDVELRCDPISGHTALYWYRQSLGQGLEFLIYFQGNSAPDKSGLPSDRFSAERTGGSVSTLTIQRTQQEDSAVYLCASSYGGPNTGELFFGEGSRLTVL.

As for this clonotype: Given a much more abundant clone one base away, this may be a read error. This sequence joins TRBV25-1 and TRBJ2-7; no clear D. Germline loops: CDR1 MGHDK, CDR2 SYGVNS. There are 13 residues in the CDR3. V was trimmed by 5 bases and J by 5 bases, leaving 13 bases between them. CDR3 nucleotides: TGTGCCAGCAGTCCCCCCAGAGTCCACGAGCAGTACGTC. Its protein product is CASSPPRVHEQYV.

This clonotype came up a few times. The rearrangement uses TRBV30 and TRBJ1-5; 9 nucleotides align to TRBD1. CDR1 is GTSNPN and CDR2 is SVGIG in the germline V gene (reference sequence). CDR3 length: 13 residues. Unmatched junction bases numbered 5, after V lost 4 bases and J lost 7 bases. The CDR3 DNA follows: TGTGCCTGGAACAGGGGGCAAGAGCAGCCCCAGCATTTT. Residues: CAWNRGQEQPQHF.

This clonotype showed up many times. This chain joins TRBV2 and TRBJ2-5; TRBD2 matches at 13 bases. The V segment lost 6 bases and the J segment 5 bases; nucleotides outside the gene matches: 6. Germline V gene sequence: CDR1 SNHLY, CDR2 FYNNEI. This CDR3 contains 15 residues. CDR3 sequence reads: CASRTSGRARETQYF. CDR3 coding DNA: TGTGCCAGCAGAACTAGCGGGAGGGCCCGGGAGACCCAGTACTTC. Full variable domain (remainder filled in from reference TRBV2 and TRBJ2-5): EPEVTQTPSHQVTQMGQEVILRCVPISNHLYFYWYRQILGQKVEFLVSFYNNEISEKSEIFDDQFSVERPDGSNFTLKIRSTKLEDSAMYFCASRTSGRARETQYFGPGTRLLVL.

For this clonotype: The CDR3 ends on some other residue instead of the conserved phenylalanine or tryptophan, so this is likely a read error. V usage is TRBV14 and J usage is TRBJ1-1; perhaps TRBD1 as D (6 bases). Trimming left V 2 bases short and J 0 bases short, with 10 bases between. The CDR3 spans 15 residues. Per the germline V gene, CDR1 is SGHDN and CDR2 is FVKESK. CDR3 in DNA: TGTGCCAGCAGCCAACGGGGGCCAGTGAACACTGAAGCTTTCGTT. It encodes CASSQRGPVNTEAFV.

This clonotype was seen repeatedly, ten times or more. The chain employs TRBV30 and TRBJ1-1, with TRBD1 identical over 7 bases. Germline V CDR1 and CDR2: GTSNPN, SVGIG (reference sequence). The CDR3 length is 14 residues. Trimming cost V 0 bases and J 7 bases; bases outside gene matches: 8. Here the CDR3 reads CAWSVSGQANEAFF. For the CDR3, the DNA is TGTGCCTGGAGTGTATCCGGACAGGCCAATGAAGCTTTCTTT.

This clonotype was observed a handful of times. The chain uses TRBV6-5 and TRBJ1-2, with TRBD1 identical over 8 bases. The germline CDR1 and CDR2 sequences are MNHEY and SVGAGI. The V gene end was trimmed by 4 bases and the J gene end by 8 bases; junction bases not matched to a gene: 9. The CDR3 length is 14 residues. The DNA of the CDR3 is TGTGCCAGCAGTTCTATACAGGGGGGGACAGGCTACACCTTC. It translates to CASSSIQGGTGYTF.

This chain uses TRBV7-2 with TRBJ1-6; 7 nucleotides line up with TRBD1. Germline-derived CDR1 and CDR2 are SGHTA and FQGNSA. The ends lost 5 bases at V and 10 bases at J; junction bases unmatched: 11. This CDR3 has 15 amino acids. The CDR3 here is CASSAPGTVASPLHF. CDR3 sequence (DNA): TGTGCCAGCAGCGCGCCCGGGACAGTTGCCTCACCCCTCCACTTT.

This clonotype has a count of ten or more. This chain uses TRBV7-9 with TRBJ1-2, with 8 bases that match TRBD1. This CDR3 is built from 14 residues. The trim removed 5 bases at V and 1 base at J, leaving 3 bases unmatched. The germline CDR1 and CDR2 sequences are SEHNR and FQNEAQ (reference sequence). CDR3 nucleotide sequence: TGTGCCAGCAGCGCGACAGGGGTTAACTATGGCTACACCTTC. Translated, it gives CASSATGVNYGYTF.

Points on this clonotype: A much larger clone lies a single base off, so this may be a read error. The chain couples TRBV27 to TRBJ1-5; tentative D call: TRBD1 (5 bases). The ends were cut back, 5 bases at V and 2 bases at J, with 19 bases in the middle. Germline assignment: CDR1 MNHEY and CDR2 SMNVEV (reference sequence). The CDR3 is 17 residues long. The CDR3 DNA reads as TGTGCCAGCAGTCCAAGGGGTATACTTAGGGGCAATCAGCCCCAGCATTTT. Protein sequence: CASSPRGILRGNQPQHF.

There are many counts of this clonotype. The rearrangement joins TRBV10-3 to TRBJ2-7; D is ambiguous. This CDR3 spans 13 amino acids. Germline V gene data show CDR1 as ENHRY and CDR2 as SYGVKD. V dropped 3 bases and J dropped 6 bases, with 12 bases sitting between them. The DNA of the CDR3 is TGTGCCATCAGTGAAGGCCCTTTGGGCGAGCAGTACTTC. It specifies CAISEGPLGEQYF.

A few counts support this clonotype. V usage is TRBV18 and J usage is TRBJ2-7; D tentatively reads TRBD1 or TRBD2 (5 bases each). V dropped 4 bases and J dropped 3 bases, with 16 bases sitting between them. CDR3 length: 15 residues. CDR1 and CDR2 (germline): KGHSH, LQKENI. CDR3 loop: CASSRRGGGNYEQYF. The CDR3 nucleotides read TGTGCCAGCTCACGCCGGGGCGGTGGGAACTACGAGCAGTACTTC.

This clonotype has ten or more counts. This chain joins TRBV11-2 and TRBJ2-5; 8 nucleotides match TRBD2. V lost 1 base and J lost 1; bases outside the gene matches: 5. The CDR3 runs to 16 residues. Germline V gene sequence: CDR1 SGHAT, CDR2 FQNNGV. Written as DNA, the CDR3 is TGTGCCAGCAGCTTAGCGGGGGGGCGGGCCCAAGAGACCCAGTACTTC. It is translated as CASSLAGGRAQETQYF.

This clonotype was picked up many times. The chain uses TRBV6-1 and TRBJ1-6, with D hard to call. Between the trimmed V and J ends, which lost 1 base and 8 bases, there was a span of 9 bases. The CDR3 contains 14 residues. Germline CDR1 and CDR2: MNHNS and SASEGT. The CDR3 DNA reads TGTGCCAGCAGTGAAGGCAGCCAGCATTCACCCCTCCACTTT. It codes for CASSEGSQHSPLHF.

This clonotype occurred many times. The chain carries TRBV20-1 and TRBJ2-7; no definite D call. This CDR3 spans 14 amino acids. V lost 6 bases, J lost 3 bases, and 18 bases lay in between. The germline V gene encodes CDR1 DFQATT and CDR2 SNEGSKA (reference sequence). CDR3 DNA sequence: TGCAGTGCGCAGCGCATGGCAGGAGTCTACGAGCAGTACTTC. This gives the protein CSAQRMAGVYEQYF.

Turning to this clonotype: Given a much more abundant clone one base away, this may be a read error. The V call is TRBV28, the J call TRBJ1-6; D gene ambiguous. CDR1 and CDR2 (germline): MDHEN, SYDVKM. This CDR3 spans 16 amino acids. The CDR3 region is CASSVYMSSYNSHLHF. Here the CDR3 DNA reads TGTGCCAGCAGTGTATACATGAGCTCCTATAATTCACACCTCCACTTT.

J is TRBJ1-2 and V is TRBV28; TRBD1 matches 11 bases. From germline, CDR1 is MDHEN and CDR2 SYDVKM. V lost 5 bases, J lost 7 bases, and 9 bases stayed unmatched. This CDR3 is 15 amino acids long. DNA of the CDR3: TGTGCCAGCAGTGATCGGACAGGGGGCCTTTCTGGCTACACCTTC. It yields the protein CASSDRTGGLSGYTF.

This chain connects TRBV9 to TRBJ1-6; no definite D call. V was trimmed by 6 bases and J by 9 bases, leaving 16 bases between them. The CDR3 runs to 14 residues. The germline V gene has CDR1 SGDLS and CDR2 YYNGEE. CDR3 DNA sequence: TGTGCCAGCATCCCCCGGGATTTTGGTTCACCCCTCCACTTT. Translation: CASIPRDFGSPLHF.

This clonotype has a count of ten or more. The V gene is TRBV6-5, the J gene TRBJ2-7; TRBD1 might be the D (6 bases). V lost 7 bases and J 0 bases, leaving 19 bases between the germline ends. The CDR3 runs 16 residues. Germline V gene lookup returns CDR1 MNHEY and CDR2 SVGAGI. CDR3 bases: TGTGCCAGCACCCCCTGGCTGGGACACGACTCCTACGAGCAGTACTTC. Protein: CASTPWLGHDSYEQYF.

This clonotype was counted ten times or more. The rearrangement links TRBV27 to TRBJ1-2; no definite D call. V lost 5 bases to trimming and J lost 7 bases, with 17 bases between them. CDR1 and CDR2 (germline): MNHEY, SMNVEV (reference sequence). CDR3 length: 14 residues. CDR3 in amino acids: CASSRATELSGYTF. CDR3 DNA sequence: TGTGCCAGCAGTCGAGCAACCGAACTGAGTGGCTACACCTTC.

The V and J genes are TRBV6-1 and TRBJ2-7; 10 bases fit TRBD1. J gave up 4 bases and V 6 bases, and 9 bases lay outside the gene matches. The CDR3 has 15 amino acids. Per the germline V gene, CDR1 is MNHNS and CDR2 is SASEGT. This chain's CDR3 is CASRGLRQGAYEQYF. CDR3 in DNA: TGTGCCAGCAGGGGGTTGCGACAGGGGGCTTACGAGCAGTACTTC.

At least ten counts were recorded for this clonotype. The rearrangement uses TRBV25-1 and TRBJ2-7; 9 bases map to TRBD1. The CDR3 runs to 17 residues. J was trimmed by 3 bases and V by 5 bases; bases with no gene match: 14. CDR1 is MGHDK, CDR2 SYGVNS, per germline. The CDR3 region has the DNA TGTGCCAGCAGTCCTCTCTTTCCGGGACAGGGAGGCTACGAGCAGTACTTC. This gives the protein CASSPLFPGQGGYEQYF.

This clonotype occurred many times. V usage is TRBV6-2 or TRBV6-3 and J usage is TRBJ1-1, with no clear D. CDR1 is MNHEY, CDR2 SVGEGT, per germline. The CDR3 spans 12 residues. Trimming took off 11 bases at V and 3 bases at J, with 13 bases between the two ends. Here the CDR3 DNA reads TGTGCCTCCAGCCCCGGGTACACTGAAGCTTTCTTT. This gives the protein CASSPGYTEAFF.

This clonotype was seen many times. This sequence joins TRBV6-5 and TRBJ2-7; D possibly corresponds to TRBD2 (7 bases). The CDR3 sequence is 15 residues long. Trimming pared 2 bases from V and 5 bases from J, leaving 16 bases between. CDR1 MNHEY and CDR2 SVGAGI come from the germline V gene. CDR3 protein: CASSYVRGAENEQYF. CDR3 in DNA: TGTGCCAGCAGTTACGTTCGGGGGGCCGAGAACGAGCAGTACTTC.

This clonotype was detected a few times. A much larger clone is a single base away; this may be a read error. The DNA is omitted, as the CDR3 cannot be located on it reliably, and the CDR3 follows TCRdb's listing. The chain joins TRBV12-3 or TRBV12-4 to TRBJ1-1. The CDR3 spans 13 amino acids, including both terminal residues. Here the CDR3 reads CASSSSLNTEACF.

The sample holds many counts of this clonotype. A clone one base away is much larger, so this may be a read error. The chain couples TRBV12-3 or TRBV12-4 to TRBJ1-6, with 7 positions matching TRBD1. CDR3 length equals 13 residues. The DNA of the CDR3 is TGTGCCAGCAGTTTAAACAGGGGTTCACACCTCCACTTT. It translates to CASSLNRGSHLHF.